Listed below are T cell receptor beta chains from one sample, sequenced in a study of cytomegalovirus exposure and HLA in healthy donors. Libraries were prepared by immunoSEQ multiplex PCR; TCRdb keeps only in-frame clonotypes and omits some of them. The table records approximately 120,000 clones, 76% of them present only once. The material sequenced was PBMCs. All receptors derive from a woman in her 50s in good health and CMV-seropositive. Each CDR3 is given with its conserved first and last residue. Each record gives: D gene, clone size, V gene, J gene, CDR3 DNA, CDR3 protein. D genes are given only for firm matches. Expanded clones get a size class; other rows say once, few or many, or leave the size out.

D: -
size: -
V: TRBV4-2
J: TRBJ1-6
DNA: TGTGCCAGCAGCCAAGGTTCGGGGAATTCACCCCTCCACTTT
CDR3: CASSQGSGNSPLHF

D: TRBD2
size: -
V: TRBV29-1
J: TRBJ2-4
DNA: TGCAGCGTTGAACTTCAGCGGGAGGGGAAAAACAGTCAGTACTTC
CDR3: CSVELQREGKNSQYF

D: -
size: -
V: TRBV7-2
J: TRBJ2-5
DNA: TGTGCCAGCAGCTCGCCTAAAGAGACCCAGTACTTC
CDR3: CASSSPKETQYF

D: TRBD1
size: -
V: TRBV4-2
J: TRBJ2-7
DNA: TGTGCCAGCAGCCGGCGACAGGGGACCTCCTACGAGCAGTACTTC
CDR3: CASSRRQGTSYEQYF

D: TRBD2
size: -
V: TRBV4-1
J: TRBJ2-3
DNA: TGCGCCAGCAGCCAAGGACTAGCGGGGGCAGATACGCAGTATTTT
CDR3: CASSQGLAGADTQYF

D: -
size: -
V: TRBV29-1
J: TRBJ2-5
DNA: TGCAGCGTTCAAGGCGGGGGGACAGGGCTCGGAGAGACCCAGTACTTC
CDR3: CSVQGGGTGLGETQYF

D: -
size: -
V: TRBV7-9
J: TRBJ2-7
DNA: TGTTCCAGCAGCTTGGACAGCATCAGCTCCTACGAGCAGTACTTC
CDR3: CSSSLDSISSYEQYF

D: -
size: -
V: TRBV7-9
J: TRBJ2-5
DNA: TGTGCCAGCAGCTTAGATCTGGGGGCAGGAGAGACCCAGTACTTC
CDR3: CASSLDLGAGETQYF

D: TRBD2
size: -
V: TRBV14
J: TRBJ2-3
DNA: TGTGCCAGCAGCCAAGAGGCGGGAGTACTATCAGATACGCAGTATTTT
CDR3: CASSQEAGVLSDTQYF

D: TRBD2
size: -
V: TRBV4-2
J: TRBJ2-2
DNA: TGTGCCAGCAGCCAATGGGAACTAGCGGGGGGGCCCGGGGAGCTGTTTTTT
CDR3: CASSQWELAGGPGELFF

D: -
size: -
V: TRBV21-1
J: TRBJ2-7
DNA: TGTGCCAGCAGCAAGGGGATCGGGACGGACAGCTCCTACGAGCAGTACTTC
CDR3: CASSKGIGTDSSYEQYF

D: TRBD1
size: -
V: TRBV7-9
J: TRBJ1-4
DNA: TGTGCCAGCAGCTCCACTTTCGGGCAGGGGGGAGAAAAACTGTTTTTT
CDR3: CASSSTFGQGGEKLFF

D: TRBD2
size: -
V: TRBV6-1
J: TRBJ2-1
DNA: TGTGCCAGCAGGGGGGGGACTAGCGGGAAGAATGAGCAGTTCTTC
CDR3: CASRGGTSGKNEQFF

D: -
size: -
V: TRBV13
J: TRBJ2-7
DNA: TGTGCCAGCAGCTCCCCACGGAGAGGAACCTACGAGCAGTACTTC
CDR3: CASSSPRRGTYEQYF

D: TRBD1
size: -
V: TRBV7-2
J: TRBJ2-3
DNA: TGTGCCAGCAGCGACAGGGGGGTAGCAGATACGCAGTATTTT
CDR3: CASSDRGVADTQYF

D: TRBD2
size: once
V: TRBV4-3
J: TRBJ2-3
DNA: TGCGCCAGCAGCCAAGAATGGTCGGGAGGGGGCACAGATACGCAGTATTTT
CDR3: CASSQEWSGGGTDTQYF

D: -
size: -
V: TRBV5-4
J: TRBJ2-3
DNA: TGTGCCAGCAGCTTGGAGGGCGGGGTCACAGATACGCAGTATTTT
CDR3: CASSLEGGVTDTQYF

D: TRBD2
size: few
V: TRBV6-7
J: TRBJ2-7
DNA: TGTGCCAGCAGTTCCCCTAGCGGGAGGCCCCCTGGGGAGCAGTACTTC
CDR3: CASSSPSGRPPGEQYF

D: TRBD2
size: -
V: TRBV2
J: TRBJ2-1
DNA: TGTGCCAGCGGGAGCGGGGGGGCTAATGAGCAGTTCTTC
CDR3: CASGSGGANEQFF

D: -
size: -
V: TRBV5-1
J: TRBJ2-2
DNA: TGCGCCAGCAGCCCCCCTGGGCAGTTGGGTCGGGAGCTGTTTTTT
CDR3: CASSPPGQLGRELFF

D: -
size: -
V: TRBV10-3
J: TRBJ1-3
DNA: TGTGCCATCAGTAGTGGCTTCTCTGGAAACACCATATATTTT
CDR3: CAISSGFSGNTIYF

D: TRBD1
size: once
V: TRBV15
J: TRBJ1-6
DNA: TGTGCCACCAGCAGAGCCTCAGGGGGCTCACCCCTCCACTTT
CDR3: CATSRASGGSPLHF

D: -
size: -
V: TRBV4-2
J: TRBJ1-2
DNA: TGTGCCAGCAGCCCCATTCCGACAGATTATGGCTACACCTTC
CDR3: CASSPIPTDYGYTF

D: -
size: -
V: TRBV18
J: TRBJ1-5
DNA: TGTGCCAGCTCACCAGCAGGGAAAGAGCAGCCCCAGCATTTT
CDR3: CASSPAGKEQPQHF

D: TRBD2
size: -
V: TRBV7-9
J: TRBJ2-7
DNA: TGTGCCAGCAGCCGACCGGGACTAGCGGGAGGCGAGCAGTACTTC
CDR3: CASSRPGLAGGEQYF

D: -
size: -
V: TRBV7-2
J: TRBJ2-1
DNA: TGTGCCAGCGCCAGAAACTCCTACAATGAGCAGTTCTTC
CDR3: CASARNSYNEQFF

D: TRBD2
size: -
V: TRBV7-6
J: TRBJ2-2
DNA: TGTGCCAGCAGCTCCGGGACTAGCCTTACCGGGGAGCTGTTTTTT
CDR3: CASSSGTSLTGELFF

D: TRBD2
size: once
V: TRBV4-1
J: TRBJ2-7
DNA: TGCGCCAGCAGCCCCTCGGGACTAGCGGGAGATGGCGAGCAGTACTTC
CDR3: CASSPSGLAGDGEQYF

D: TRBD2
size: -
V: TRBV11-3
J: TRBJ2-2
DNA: TGTGCCAGCAGCTTAGCCTGGGGGGGTCCCGGGGAGCTGTTTTTT
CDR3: CASSLAWGGPGELFF

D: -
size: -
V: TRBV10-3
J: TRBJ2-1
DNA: TGTGCCATCAGTCCCAGGGACTACAATGAGCAGTTCTTC
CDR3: CAISPRDYNEQFF

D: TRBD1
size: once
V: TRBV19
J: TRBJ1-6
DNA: TGTGCCAGTAGTCCAGAGGGACAGGGGAGGACCCTCCACTTT
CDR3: CASSPEGQGRTLHF

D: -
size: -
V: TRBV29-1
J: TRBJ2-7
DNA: TGCAGCCCGCGGCAGGGGGGTTACTACGAGCAGTACTTC
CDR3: CSPRQGGYYEQYF

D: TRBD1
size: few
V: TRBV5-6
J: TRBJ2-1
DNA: TGTGCCAGCAGCTTTCCGGACAGGCTGGACAATGAGCAGTTCTTC
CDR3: CASSFPDRLDNEQFF

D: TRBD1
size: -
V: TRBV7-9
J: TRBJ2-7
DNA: TGTGCCAGCAGCTTAGGCCCCCGACAGGGGGACCGCGAGCAGTACTTC
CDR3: CASSLGPRQGDREQYF

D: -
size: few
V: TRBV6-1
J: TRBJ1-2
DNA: TGTGCCAGCAGATCGGACAGCAACTATGGCTACACCTTC
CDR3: CASRSDSNYGYTF

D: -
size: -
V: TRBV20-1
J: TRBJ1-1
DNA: TGCAGTCCTGAGGGGAACACTGAAGCTTTCTTT
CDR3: CSPEGNTEAFF

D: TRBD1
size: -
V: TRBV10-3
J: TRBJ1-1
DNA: TGTGCCATCAGCAAGGACAGGGCCAACACTGAAGCTTTCTTT
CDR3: CAISKDRANTEAFF

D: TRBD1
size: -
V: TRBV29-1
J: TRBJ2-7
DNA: TGCAGCGTGGGGGCGGACAGGTTGGAGCAGTACTTC
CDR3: CSVGADRLEQYF

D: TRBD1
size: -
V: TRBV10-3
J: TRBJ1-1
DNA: TGTGCCGCCGCCCCAGGGGGCCTTGGGACTGAAGCTTTCTTT
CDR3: CAAAPGGLGTEAFF

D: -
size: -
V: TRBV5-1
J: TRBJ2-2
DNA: TGCGCCAGCTATAACACCGGGGAGCTGTTTTTT
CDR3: CASYNTGELFF

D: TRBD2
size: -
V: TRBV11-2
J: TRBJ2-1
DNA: TGTGCCAGCAGCTTAGCTAGCGGGAGGTACAATGAGCAGTTCTTC
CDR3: CASSLASGRYNEQFF

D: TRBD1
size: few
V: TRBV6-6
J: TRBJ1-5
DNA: TGTGCCAGCAGTTCCCTGGACAGGGACCGCCAAGAGCATTTT
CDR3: CASSSLDRDRQEHF

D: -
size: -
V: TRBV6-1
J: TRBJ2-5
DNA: TGTGCCAGCAGTGAACGCAGGGTAGAGACCCAGTACTTC
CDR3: CASSERRVETQYF

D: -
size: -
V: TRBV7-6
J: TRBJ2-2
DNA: TGTGCCAGCAGCTTGGGGGCGGACCGGGTATCCGGGGAGCTGTTTTTT
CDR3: CASSLGADRVSGELFF

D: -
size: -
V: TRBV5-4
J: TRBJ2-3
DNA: TGTGCCAGCAGCTTAGGGCTAGCTGGCACAGATACGCAGTATTTT
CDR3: CASSLGLAGTDTQYF

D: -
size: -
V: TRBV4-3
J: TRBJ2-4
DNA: TGCGCCAGCAGCCAAGGTGGAGGCGGGGTTGGAAACATTCAGTACTTC
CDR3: CASSQGGGGVGNIQYF

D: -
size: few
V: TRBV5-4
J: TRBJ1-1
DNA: TGTGCCAGCAGCTTTGGAGGCGGAACTGAAGCTTTCTTT
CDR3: CASSFGGGTEAFF

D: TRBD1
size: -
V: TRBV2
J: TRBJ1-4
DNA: TGTGCCAGCAGCCAGAGACAGGGGGAAAAACTGTTTTTT
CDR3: CASSQRQGEKLFF

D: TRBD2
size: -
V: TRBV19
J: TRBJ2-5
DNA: TGTGCCAGTAGTTTAGCGGGAGTAAAGGAGACCCAGTACTTC
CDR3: CASSLAGVKETQYF

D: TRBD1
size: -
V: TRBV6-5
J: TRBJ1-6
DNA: TGTGCCAGCAGTCCCGGGACAGGGTATTCACCCCTCCACTTT
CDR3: CASSPGTGYSPLHF

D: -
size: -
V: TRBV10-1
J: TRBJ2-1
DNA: TGCGCCAGCACCAGCGGGCAGAACTCCTACAATGAGCAGTTCTTC
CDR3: CASTSGQNSYNEQFF

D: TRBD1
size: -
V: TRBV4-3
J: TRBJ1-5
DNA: TGCGCCAGCAGCCAAGATCGGGGACAGGGTAATCAGCCCCAGCATTTT
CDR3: CASSQDRGQGNQPQHF

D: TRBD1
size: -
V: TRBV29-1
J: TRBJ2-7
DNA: TGCAGCGTTGAAGTTCAGGACAGGGGGAACGAGCAGTACTTC
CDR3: CSVEVQDRGNEQYF